The 2 T cell receptor beta chains reported below all come from one sample, sequenced in a study of T cell responses to AZD1222 COVID-19 vaccine. Repertoires were generated with immunoSEQ multiplex PCR, while TCRdb's copy carries only in-frame clones and drops some. The profile shows some 150,000 clones, over 75% of them singletons. The specimen comprised peripheral blood, sampled 28 days after the second dose of the MenACWY control vaccine. The receptors derive from an adult who received the MenACWY meningococcal vaccine as a control.

The chain recombines TRBV18 with TRBJ1-5; 7 bases are a match to TRBD1. With 3 bases clipped from V and 5 bases from J, the junction kept 4 bases outside the gene matches. CDR3 length: 14 amino acids. Germline CDR1 and CDR2: KGHSH and LQKENI. CDR3 DNA sequence: TGTGCCAGCTCACCGGGACAGATCGATCAGCCCCAGCATTTT. As protein: CASSPGQIDQPQHF.

V usage is TRBV19 and J usage is TRBJ1-5; D is unclear. V was trimmed by 1 base and J by 2 bases, leaving 12 bases between them. Looked up from germline, CDR1 is LNHDA and CDR2 is SQIVND (reference sequence). This CDR3 contains 16 residues. CDR3 DNA sequence: TGTGCCAGTAGTATAGTCGTAGGGCTGGGCAATCAGCCCCAGCATTTT. Residues: CASSIVVGLGNQPQHF. Using reference TRBV19 and TRBJ1-5 for the parts outside the CDR3, the full variable domain is DGGITQSPKYLFRKEGQNVTLSCEQNLNHDAMYWYRQDPGQGLRLIYYSQIVNDFQKGDIAEGYSVSREKKESFPLTVTSAQKNPTAFYLCASSIVVGLGNQPQHFGDGTRLSIL.